This passage covers 25 T cell receptor beta chains from one sample sequenced in a study of shared clonotypes between healthy human individuals. Repertoires were generated with immunoSEQ multiplex PCR, while TCRdb's copy carries only in-frame clones and drops some. The sample lists approximately 2,200,000 clones; more than 85% were seen once. CD45RO-negative CD8 cells positively selected for CCR7 made up the naive population, which excluded terminally differentiated effector memory CD45RA+ cells. Sequences were obtained from naive CD8+ T cells from PBMCs. The origin of the receptors is a man between 18 and 35 years old in good health. Some clones in this sample may be carry-over from other donors' samples.

The genes are TRBV9 and TRBJ2-3; the D gene could be TRBD1 or TRBD2 (5 bases each). Trimming left V 0 bases short and J 3 bases short, with 14 bases between. Germline-derived CDR1 and CDR2 are SGDLS and YYNGEE. The CDR3 is made up of 16 amino acids. CDR3 coding DNA: TGTGCCAGCAGCGTAGTTGGGGGAGTCATTACAGATACGCAGTATTTT. Its translation is CASSVVGGVITDTQYF.

The rearrangement uses TRBV7-3 and TRBJ2-5; possibly TRBD1 for D (7 bases). Germline values: CDR1 SGHTA, CDR2 FQGTGA. V lost 5 bases and J 4 bases, leaving 11 bases between the germline ends. The CDR3 is made up of 13 amino acids. CDR3 DNA sequence: TGTGCCAGCAGCCCAGGGGGAGGAGAGACCCAGTACTTC. Its protein product is CASSPGGGETQYF.

J is TRBJ1-1 and V is TRBV19; the D gene is possibly TRBD1 (5 bases). The CDR3 runs 15 residues. Germline CDR1 reads LNHDA; CDR2 reads SQIVND (reference sequence). Trimming took 8 bases from V and 2 from J, leaving 18 bases between them. The CDR3 is CASRLGTTGNTEAFF. CDR3 sequence (DNA): TGTGCCAGTCGCCTAGGGACTACAGGAAACACTGAAGCTTTCTTT.

The rearrangement uses TRBV2 and TRBJ1-2; 8 positions agree with TRBD1. After removal of 11 bases from V and 2 bases from J, the junction contained 13 bases not matched to a gene. CDR1 SNHLY and CDR2 FYNNEI come from the germline V gene. This CDR3 comprises 15 residues. CDR3 region: CAGDSGDRLNYGYTF. The CDR3 DNA reads as TGTGCCGGAGACTCCGGGGACAGGTTGAACTATGGCTACACCTTC.

The V and J genes are TRBV7-8 and TRBJ2-1, with 7 bases that match TRBD2. V shed 3 bases, J shed 0 bases, and the junction held 23 bases outside the gene matches. This CDR3 comprises 22 residues. Germline values: CDR1 SGHVS, CDR2 FQNEAQ. The CDR3 nucleotides are TGTGCCAGCAGCTTTACAGGCGGGGGAAAAAAGGATTCTGAGAGCTCCTACAATGAGCAGTTCTTC. This sequence encodes CASSFTGGGKKDSESSYNEQFF.

The chain joins TRBV28 to TRBJ2-1, with a possible D match to TRBD2 (5 bases). CDR1 is MDHEN and CDR2 is SYDVKM in the germline V gene. The CDR3 totals 12 residues. V was trimmed by 2 bases and J by 10 bases, leaving 9 bases between them. CDR3 residues: CASSLRGMEQFF. The CDR3 nucleotides read TGTGCCAGCAGTTTACGGGGAATGGAGCAGTTCTTC.

This chain joins TRBV10-2 and TRBJ2-7; D perhaps matches TRBD2 (5 bases). V was clipped by 6 bases and J by 0 bases, with 9 bases between them. The CDR3 loop spans 13 amino acids. Germline V lookup: CDR1 WSHSY, CDR2 SAAADI. In DNA, the CDR3 is TGCGCCAGCAGGGAGCGGAGCTCCTACGAGCAGTACTTC. Translating gives CASRERSSYEQYF.

The chain combines TRBV19 with TRBJ1-5, with D hard to call. This CDR3 contains 13 residues. In germline, CDR1 is LNHDA, CDR2 SQIVND (reference sequence). V was trimmed by 6 bases and J by 0 bases, leaving 6 bases between them. CDR3 amino acids: CASRMYSNQPQHF. CDR3 bases: TGTGCCAGTAGGATGTATAGCAATCAGCCCCAGCATTTT.

The V call is TRBV29-1, the J call TRBJ2-3; TRBD2 matches 7 bases. This CDR3 region has 17 residues. Per the germline V gene, CDR1 is SQVTM and CDR2 is ANQGSEA. The trim removed 8 bases at V and 0 bases at J, leaving 17 bases unmatched. DNA of the CDR3: TGCAGCTGTGGGGGGGGGACCGGGCGTCGGAGCACAGATACGCAGTATTTT. It specifies CSCGGGTGRRSTDTQYF.

The rearrangement uses TRBV7-6 and TRBJ2-5, with 10 bases lining up with TRBD1. Germline loops: CDR1 SGHVS, CDR2 FNYEAQ. Unmatched junction bases numbered 8, after V lost 4 bases and J lost 0 bases. CDR3 length: 17 residues. The CDR3 sequence is CASSSIGQGVDQETQYF. As DNA, the CDR3 is TGTGCCAGCAGCTCGATAGGACAGGGGGTTGACCAAGAGACCCAGTACTTC. The full variable domain, its missing parts supplied by reference TRBV7-6 and TRBJ2-5, is GAGVSQSPRYKVTKRGQDVALRCDPISGHVSLYWYRQALGQGPEFLTYFNYEAQQDKSGLPNDRFSAERPEGSISTLTIQRTEQRDSAMYRCASSSIGQGVDQETQYFGPGTRLLVL.

The chain recombines TRBV9 with TRBJ1-1; D is unclear. V lost 0 bases and J lost 6, with 9 bases in between. CDR1 is SGDLS, CDR2 YYNGEE, per germline. The CDR3 sequence is 13 residues long. The CDR3 coding sequence is TGTGCCAGCAGCGTAGAAGATCGGGCTGAAGCTTTCTTT. Translated, it gives CASSVEDRAEAFF.

The chain is built from TRBV6-5 and TRBJ2-5, with D maybe TRBD2 (5 bases). Per the germline V gene, CDR1 is MNHEY and CDR2 is SVGAGI. CDR3 length: 16 amino acids. The ends were cut back, 0 bases at V and 5 bases at J, with 16 bases in the middle. The CDR3 DNA reads TGTGCCAGCAGTTACTCGATTGACCGGGAAAAGGAGACCCAGTACTTC. This sequence encodes CASSYSIDREKETQYF.

This chain joins TRBV7-9 and TRBJ2-7; D is perhaps TRBD2 (6 bases). The CDR3 has 15 amino acids. The germline V and J ends were trimmed by 4 bases and 6 bases, with 19 bases remaining between them. CDR1 and CDR2 (germline): SEHNR, FQNEAQ (reference sequence). CDR3 nucleotide sequence: TGTGCCAGCAGCTCCTATACGTACGGGGGTGGCGAGCAGTACTTC. This codes for CASSSYTYGGGEQYF.

The chain recombines TRBV2 with TRBJ2-7; a weak D match, TRBD1 (6 bases). Germline CDR1 and CDR2: SNHLY and FYNNEI. This CDR3 has 15 residues. Trimming removed 5 bases at V and 0 bases at J, with 14 bases between. In DNA, the CDR3 is TGTGCCAGCAGTCGGATCAGGGACACCTCCTACGAGCAGTACTTC. Its translation: CASSRIRDTSYEQYF.

This rearrangement joins TRBV27 to TRBJ2-5; 14 bases are shared with TRBD2. V lost 7 bases, J lost 7 bases, and 17 bases stayed unmatched. The CDR3 is 18 amino acids. In germline, CDR1 is MNHEY, CDR2 SMNVEV (reference sequence). The CDR3 spells CASTETSGLAGVSRTQYF. DNA of the CDR3: TGTGCCAGCACAGAAACTTCGGGACTAGCGGGAGTGAGTAGGACCCAGTACTTC.

The CDR3 DNA is TGTGCCAGCAGTTTATCATTTGGGACTAGCAACAATGAGCAGTTCTTC. Its translation is CASSLSFGTSNNEQFF. The chain combines TRBV27 with TRBJ2-1; 9 bases line up with TRBD2. With 0 bases clipped from V and 5 bases from J, the junction kept 5 bases outside the gene matches. The CDR3 is made up of 16 amino acids. Germline CDR1 reads MNHEY; CDR2 reads SMNVEV (reference sequence).

V and J are TRBV9 and TRBJ2-4, with D perhaps matching TRBD2 (6 bases). The CDR3 extends over 15 amino acids. The germline V gene encodes CDR1 SGDLS and CDR2 YYNGEE. V was shortened by 4 bases and J by 3 bases, with 14 bases between the two germline ends. Written as DNA, the CDR3 is TGTGCCAGCAGCATTTCCGGGACTGGCAAAAACATTCAGTACTTC. The encoded protein is CASSISGTGKNIQYF. The whole variable domain, remainder taken from reference TRBV9 and TRBJ2-4, is DSGVTQTPKHLITATGQRVTLRCSPRSGDLSVYWYQQSLDQGLQFLIQYYNGEERAKGNILERFSAQQFPDLHSELNLSSLELGDSALYFCASSISGTGKNIQYFGAGTRLSVL.

The V call is TRBV5-6, the J call TRBJ2-7; D gene unclear. Germline V lookup: CDR1 SGHDT, CDR2 YYEEEE. CDR3 length: 14 residues. V was clipped by 4 bases and J by 2 bases, with 13 bases between them. For the CDR3, the DNA is TGTGCCAGCAGCCCTCACTTGCTTACCTACGAGCAGTACTTC. Residues: CASSPHLLTYEQYF.

The chain links TRBV25-1 to TRBJ2-7, with 11 nucleotides matching TRBD1. Germline values: CDR1 MGHDK, CDR2 SYGVNS. V lost 8 bases to trimming and J lost 6 bases; unmatched junction nucleotides: 6. This CDR3 has 13 amino acids. CDR3 loop: CASQGTGGGEQYF. As DNA, the CDR3 is TGTGCCAGCCAGGGGACAGGGGGTGGCGAGCAGTACTTC.

The rearrangement joins TRBV18 to TRBJ2-5; TRBD2 aligns across 10 bases. The CDR3 is 17 residues long. Trimming removed 0 bases from V and 5 bases from J; junction bases left unmatched: 9. Per germline, CDR1 KGHSH and CDR2 LQKENI. The DNA for the CDR3 is TGTGCCAGCTCACCACCGCAGCTAGCGGGAGTTCCGGAGACCCAGTACTTC. This codes for CASSPPQLAGVPETQYF.

The CDR3 nucleotides are TGTGCCAGCGTAGGGCCCTATGGCTACACCTTC. It yields the protein CASVGPYGYTF. V is TRBV6-1 and J is TRBJ1-2; D is unresolved. CDR3 length: 11 amino acids. V lost 8 bases to trimming and J lost 4 bases, with 8 bases between them. CDR1 MNHNS and CDR2 SASEGT come from the germline V gene.

V gene TRBV2 combines with J gene TRBJ2-7; 10 nucleotides line up with TRBD1. V dropped 10 bases and J dropped 3; count of bases not matched to a gene: 12. The CDR3 is made up of 15 amino acids. CDR1 is SNHLY, CDR2 FYNNEI, per germline. CDR3 amino acids: CATIEPGTGVYEQYF. The CDR3 DNA is TGTGCCACCATTGAACCCGGGACAGGGGTCTACGAGCAGTACTTC.

The chain carries TRBV6-1 and TRBJ2-7, with D tentatively TRBD2 (6 bases). Looked up from germline, CDR1 is MNHNS and CDR2 is SASEGT. V shed 9 bases and J shed 6 bases, with 21 bases lying between them. The CDR3 is 14 residues long. CDR3 protein: CASRIRAWDSEQYF. CDR3 DNA sequence: TGTGCCAGTCGGATACGGGCGTGGGACTCCGAGCAGTACTTC.

The rearrangement links TRBV7-8 to TRBJ2-1; D remains ambiguous. The V and J ends lost 3 bases and 8 bases respectively, with 20 bases between them. The CDR3 length is 16 residues. The germline CDR1 and CDR2 sequences are SGHVS and FQNEAQ. The CDR3 region is CASSLPFTLASDEQFF. CDR3 nucleotides: TGTGCCAGCAGCTTGCCGTTTACTCTCGCGAGCGATGAGCAGTTCTTC.

This clone was observed once. Its ends do not fully match the called genes, so a read error is possible. The chain combines TRBV2 with TRBJ2-2; 8 bases map to TRBD1. Germline CDR1 reads SNHLY; CDR2 reads FYNNEI. There are 16 residues in the CDR3. CDR3 nucleotides: TGTACCAGCAGTGAGGTGGCAGGGGGCGGCACCGGGGAGCTGTTTTTT. Translating gives CTSSEVAGGGTGELFF.